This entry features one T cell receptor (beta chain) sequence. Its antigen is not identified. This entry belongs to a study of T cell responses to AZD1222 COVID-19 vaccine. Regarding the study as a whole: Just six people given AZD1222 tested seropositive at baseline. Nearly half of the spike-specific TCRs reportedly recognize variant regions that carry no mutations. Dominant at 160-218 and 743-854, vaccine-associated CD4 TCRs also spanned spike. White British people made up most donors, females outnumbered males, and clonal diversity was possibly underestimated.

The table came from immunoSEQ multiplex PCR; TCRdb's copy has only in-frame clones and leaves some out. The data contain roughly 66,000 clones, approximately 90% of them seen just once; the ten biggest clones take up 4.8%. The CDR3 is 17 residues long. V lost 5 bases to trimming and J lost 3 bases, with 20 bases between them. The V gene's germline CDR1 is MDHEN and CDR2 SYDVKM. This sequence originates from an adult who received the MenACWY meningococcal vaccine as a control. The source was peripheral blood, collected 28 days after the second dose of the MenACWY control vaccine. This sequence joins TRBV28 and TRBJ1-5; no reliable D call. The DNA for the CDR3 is TGTGCCAGCAGTGATTGGGCGGGCCTAGGACCCAATCAGCCCCAGCATTTT. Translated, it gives CASSDWAGLGPNQPQHF.